A single sample gave rise to the 24 T cell receptor beta chains below, sequenced in a study of blood T cell repertoires in COVID-19 (dated by TCRdb to the early 2020s). The protocol used for the library was the immunoSEQ multiplex PCR assay. Here the immuneACCESS table is served through TCRdb, limited to in-frame sequences with V and J called. Missing clones are a known gap in these copies; in checked studies unresolved V genes cover under half, and the rest lacks a known reason. Within this sample are 40,000 to 45,000 clones, with roughly 87% of them counted one time only. 6.2% of the sample comes from the top ten. The sequenced material came from peripheral blood. All receptors come from a human donor in a cohort sampled during active COVID-19.

The chain carries TRBV3-1 (or the pseudogene TRBV3-2) and TRBJ1-3, with D uncertain. The CDR3 loop spans 14 amino acids. From germline, CDR1 is LGHDT and CDR2 YNNKEL (reference sequence). V lost 4 bases and J 4 bases, leaving 11 bases between the germline ends. CDR3 nucleotides: TGTGCCAGCAGCCGTCCCGGCGGAGGAAACACCATATATTTT. Translated: CASSRPGGGNTIYF.

The CDR3 sequence is CASSVGTGKDYGYTF. The DNA of the CDR3 is TGTGCCAGTAGTGTTGGTACGGGGAAAGACTATGGCTACACCTTC. This rearrangement joins TRBV19 to TRBJ1-2; D remains ambiguous. The CDR3 runs to 15 residues. V lost 5 bases and J 3 bases, leaving 16 bases between the germline ends. The germline V gene has CDR1 LNHDA and CDR2 SQIVND (reference sequence). The complete variable domain, with remaining parts taken from reference TRBV19 and TRBJ1-2, reads DGGITQSPKYLFRKEGQNVTLSCEQNLNHDAMYWYRQDPGQGLRLIYYSQIVNDFQKGDIAEGYSVSREKKESFPLTVTSAQKNPTAFYLCASSVGTGKDYGYTFGSGTRLTVV.

This clone came up a few times. The chain recombines TRBV19 with TRBJ1-2, with TRBD1 identical over 9 bases. Germline lookup yields CDR1 LNHDA and CDR2 SQIVND (reference sequence). V lost 5 bases to trimming and J lost 7 bases; unmatched junction nucleotides: 17. The CDR3 sequence is 17 residues long. The DNA for the CDR3 is TGTGCCAGTAGTCCTCACAGGGGGCAGGGGGGATTGGCTGGCTACACCTTC. Amino acid sequence: CASSPHRGQGGLAGYTF.

CDR3 protein: CATSRSGDTQYF. The DNA for the CDR3 is TGTGCCACCAGCAGAAGCGGAGATACGCAGTATTTT. The rearrangement uses TRBV15 and TRBJ2-3; a possible D gene is TRBD2 (5 bases). From germline, CDR1 is LNHNV and CDR2 YYDKDF (reference sequence). The CDR3 is made up of 12 amino acids. V dropped 2 bases and J dropped 5 bases, with 5 bases sitting between them.

The chain carries TRBV14 and TRBJ2-5; D is uncertain. Per the germline V gene, CDR1 is SGHDN and CDR2 is FVKESK. V dropped 8 bases and J dropped 2 bases, with 6 bases sitting between them. The length of the CDR3 is 11 residues. The chain's CDR3 is CASELQETQYF. The CDR3 nucleotides are TGTGCCAGCGAGTTACAAGAGACCCAGTACTTC.

The chain has TRBV9 and TRBJ1-4, with D perhaps matching TRBD1 (5 bases). Germline V lookup: CDR1 SGDLS, CDR2 YYNGEE. The CDR3 is 15 residues long. With 5 bases removed from V and 0 bases from J, the gap between germline ends came to 11 bases. The CDR3 region is CASSPYRTTNEKLFF. As DNA, the CDR3 is TGTGCCAGCAGTCCTTACAGGACAACTAATGAAAAACTGTTTTTT.

CDR3 loop: CASGPRGQGFTYEQYF. The CDR3 DNA is TGTGCTAGTGGACCGAGGGGACAGGGGTTTACCTACGAGCAGTACTTC. This chain links TRBV12-5 with TRBJ2-7; TRBD1 matches at 10 bases. Trimming removed 6 bases from V and 2 bases from J; junction bases left unmatched: 10. Germline V gives CDR1 LGHNT, CDR2 FRNRAP. The length of the CDR3 is 16 residues.

The chain recombines TRBV27 with TRBJ2-5; tentatively, D is TRBD2 (6 bases). This CDR3 contains 15 residues. The V gene lost 0 bases and the J gene lost 4 bases, with 12 bases spanning the gap. Germline CDR1 MNHEY, CDR2 SMNVEV (reference sequence). CDR3 region: CASSLSGREPETQYF. In nucleotides, the CDR3 is TGTGCCAGCAGTTTATCGGGCCGGGAGCCAGAGACCCAGTACTTC.

This chain uses TRBV5-4 with TRBJ1-1; the D gene is possibly TRBD1 (6 bases). Trimming pared 4 bases from V and 7 bases from J, leaving 14 bases between. CDR1 is SGHNT, CDR2 YYREEE, per germline (reference sequence). This CDR3 has 13 amino acids. The CDR3 sequence: CASSRGALDEAFF. Written as DNA, the CDR3 is TGTGCCAGCAGCCGGGGGGCGCTCGATGAAGCTTTCTTT.

The gene calls are TRBV15 and TRBJ2-2; a possible D gene is TRBD1 (5 bases). The CDR3 runs 16 residues. V was pared by 0 bases and J by 4 bases, with 12 bases between. CDR1 and CDR2 (germline): LNHNV, YYDKDF (reference sequence). The CDR3: CATSRDRVGATGELFF. CDR3 DNA: TGTGCCACCAGCAGAGACAGGGTCGGAGCCACCGGGGAGCTGTTTTTT.

The chain has TRBV29-1 and TRBJ1-4; TRBD1 agrees at 8 bases. Germline trimming cut 6 bases from V and 6 bases from J; bases unmatched to any gene: 12. The CDR3 totals 15 residues. From germline, CDR1 is SQVTM and CDR2 ANQGSEA. CDR3 sequence (DNA): TGCAGCGTCGGTGCGATGACAGGGGACGATGAAAAACTGTTTTTT. Amino acids: CSVGAMTGDDEKLFF.

V is TRBV10-3 and J is TRBJ1-4; no definite D call. The germline V gene encodes CDR1 ENHRY and CDR2 SYGVKD. The CDR3 spans 17 residues. The V end lost 0 bases, the J end lost 2 bases, and 13 bases lay between the germline ends. CDR3 sequence: CAISESFLGSTNEKLFF. CDR3 sequence (DNA): TGTGCCATCAGTGAGTCGTTTCTTGGGAGTACTAATGAAAAACTGTTTTTT.

The V call is TRBV5-1, the J call TRBJ1-4, with D perhaps matching TRBD1 (5 bases). Germline CDR1 SGHRS, CDR2 YFSETQ. This CDR3 comprises 16 residues. Between the trimmed V and J ends, which lost 0 bases and 2 bases, there was a span of 11 bases. CDR3 amino acids: CASSLAAGLTNEKLFF. The CDR3 region has the DNA TGCGCCAGCAGCTTGGCGGCAGGGCTCACTAATGAAAAACTGTTTTTT.

J is TRBJ2-7 and V is TRBV7-2, with 13 nucleotides matching TRBD2. This CDR3 region has 15 residues. Unmatched junction bases numbered 5, after V lost 4 bases and J lost 5 bases. Germline V gene data show CDR1 as SGHTA and CDR2 as FQGNSA. The CDR3 protein is CASSSYGLAGDEQYF. Written as DNA, the CDR3 is TGTGCCAGCAGCTCCTATGGACTAGCGGGGGACGAGCAGTACTTC.

CDR3 sequence: CASSSGRGGTEAFF. The CDR3 DNA follows: TGTGCCAGCAGTTCAGGGAGGGGAGGCACTGAAGCTTTCTTT. The chain links TRBV2 to TRBJ1-1; a possible D gene is TRBD1 (5 bases). Trimming took off 5 bases at V and 4 bases at J, with 14 bases between the two ends. This CDR3 spans 14 amino acids. The germline gives CDR1 SNHLY, CDR2 FYNNEI.

The chain uses TRBV4-3 and TRBJ2-7; 9 nucleotides align to TRBD1. Looked up from germline, CDR1 is LGHNA and CDR2 is YSLEER. The trim removed 3 bases at V and 5 bases at J, leaving 11 bases unmatched. The CDR3 sequence is 16 residues long. CDR3 DNA: TGCGCCAGCAGCCAGCGCCGGACAGGGGAGATGGACGAGCAGTACTTC. Encoded protein: CASSQRRTGEMDEQYF.

This chain links TRBV15 with TRBJ1-1, with 7 bases lining up with TRBD1. V dropped 4 bases and J dropped 1; count of bases not matched to a gene: 6. There are 15 residues in the CDR3. The germline gives CDR1 LNHNV, CDR2 YYDKDF (reference sequence). The CDR3 region is CATSKGRQGNTEAFF. CDR3 bases: TGTGCCACCAGCAAAGGGCGACAGGGGAACACTGAAGCTTTCTTT.

The rearrangement links TRBV7-2 to TRBJ2-2, with 8 bases identical to TRBD2. The trim removed 4 bases at V and 5 bases at J, leaving 6 bases unmatched. This CDR3 is 15 amino acids long. From germline, CDR1 is SGHTA and CDR2 FQGNSA. The chain's CDR3 is CASSSAGGGTGELFF. CDR3 DNA: TGTGCCAGCAGCTCCGCCGGGGGGGGTACCGGGGAGCTGTTTTTT. The whole variable domain, remainder taken from reference TRBV7-2 and TRBJ2-2, is GAGVSQSPSNKVTEKGKDVELRCDPISGHTALYWYRQSLGQGLEFLIYFQGNSAPDKSGLPSDRFSAERTGGSVSTLTIQRTQQEDSAVYLCASSSAGGGTGELFFGEGSRLTVL.

This chain connects TRBV12-3 or TRBV12-4 to TRBJ1-6; D is uncertain. V dropped 3 bases and J dropped 7 bases, with 7 bases sitting between them. This CDR3 is built from 13 residues. CDR3 sequence reads: CASSFEFNSPLHF. The CDR3 DNA is TGTGCCAGCAGTTTTGAGTTCAATTCACCCCTCCACTTT.

CDR3: CASSQSGPRQYF. As DNA, the CDR3 is TGTGCCAGCAGTCAAAGCGGGCCCAGGCAGTACTTC. This chain joins TRBV5-6 and TRBJ2-5; D is perhaps TRBD2 (6 bases). The CDR3 loop spans 12 amino acids. Trimming removed 5 bases at V and 11 bases at J, with 16 bases between. CDR1 is SGHDT and CDR2 is YYEEEE in the germline V gene.

The gene calls are TRBV7-6 and TRBJ2-7, with 11 bases aligning to TRBD2. CDR1 and CDR2 from the germline V gene are SGHVS and FNYEAQ. CDR3 length equals 15 residues. Trimming took 4 bases from V and 2 from J; bases not matched to a gene: 4. The CDR3 DNA follows: TGTGCCAGCAGCTCTCTTAGCGGGGGGGCCTACGAGCAGTACTTC. It yields the protein CASSSLSGGAYEQYF.

The chain uses TRBV6-5 and TRBJ1-2; TRBD1 matches 7 bases. The CDR3 totals 13 residues. Germline CDR1 and CDR2: MNHEY and SVGAGI. Trimming at V came to 5 bases and at J to 3 bases, leaving 3 bases not matched to a gene. The chain's CDR3 is CASSPQGHYGYTF. The DNA of the CDR3 is TGTGCCAGCAGTCCACAGGGGCACTATGGCTACACCTTC.

The chain employs TRBV7-6 and TRBJ2-3, with 8 bases fitting TRBD1. Trimming at V came to 5 bases and at J to 6 bases, leaving 13 bases not matched to a gene. Germline values: CDR1 SGHVS, CDR2 FNYEAQ. The length of the CDR3 is 16 residues. The CDR3 is CASSPPRQGRFDTQYF. The CDR3 nucleotides read TGTGCCAGCAGCCCCCCGAGACAGGGGCGTTTTGATACGCAGTATTTT.

The chain couples TRBV30 to TRBJ1-3; possibly TRBD1 for D (5 bases). The CDR3 is 14 residues long. The V and J ends lost 0 bases and 6 bases respectively, with 12 bases between them. The germline gives CDR1 GTSNPN, CDR2 SVGIG (reference sequence). The CDR3 DNA follows: TGTGCCTGGAGTGTAGGGGTCACCGAAAACACCATATATTTT. Protein: CAWSVGVTENTIYF.